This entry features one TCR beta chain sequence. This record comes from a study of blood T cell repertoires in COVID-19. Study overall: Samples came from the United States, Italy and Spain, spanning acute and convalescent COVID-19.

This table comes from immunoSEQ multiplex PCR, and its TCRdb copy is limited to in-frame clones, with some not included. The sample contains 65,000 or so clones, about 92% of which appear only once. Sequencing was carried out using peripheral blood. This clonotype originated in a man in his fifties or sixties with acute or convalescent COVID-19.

The CDR3 loop reads CASSLAGRGVSGNTIYF. CDR3 bases: TGTGCCAGCAGCTTGGCGGGGAGGGGAGTATCTGGAAACACCATATATTTT. The chain carries TRBV7-9 and TRBJ1-3, with TRBD1 as a possible D gene (5 bases). Trimming pared 3 bases from V and 1 base from J, leaving 16 bases between. CDR3 length: 17 residues. In germline, CDR1 is SEHNR, CDR2 FQNEAQ (reference sequence).